These 11 T cell receptor beta chains share one sample of origin, sequenced in a study of response to subunit inactivated influenza vaccine. TCRdb re-called the RT-PCR reads through MiXCR, storing one row per CDR3 protein. The sample shows about half a million distinct CDR3 sequences, roughly 25% of them seen only once. The material was CD4+ T cells sorted from PBMCs, obtained about 5 days after vaccination. Receptors were obtained from a man in his forties or fifties who received an inactivated influenza vaccine.

The chain has TRBV7-2 and TRBJ2-4; D tentatively reads TRBD1 or TRBD2 (6 bases each). The ends were cut back, 0 bases at V and 5 bases at J, with 17 bases in the middle. CDR3 size: 17 residues. Per germline, CDR1 SGHTA and CDR2 FQGNSA. The CDR3 DNA reads as TGTGCCAGCAGCTTAGCCCTATCAGCCGGGGGCCAAAACATTCAGTACTTC. This encodes CASSLALSAGGQNIQYF. Together with reference TRBV7-2 and TRBJ2-4, the CDR3 gives the full variable domain: GAGVSQSPSNKVTEKGKDVELRCDPISGHTALYWYRQSLGQGLEFLIYFQGNSAPDKSGLPSDRFSAERTGGSVSTLTIQRTQQEDSAVYLCASSLALSAGGQNIQYFGAGTRLSVL.

The J gene is TRBJ2-1, the V gene TRBV20-1; 8 bases are a match to TRBD2. The CDR3 has 15 amino acids. The germline V gene encodes CDR1 DFQATT and CDR2 SNEGSKA (reference sequence). Losses at the gene ends were 5 bases for V and 3 bases for J; bases not matched to a gene: 9. The CDR3 nucleotides are TGCAGTGCTGGCCAAATAGCGGGAATCTACAATGAGCAGTTCTTC. It encodes CSAGQIAGIYNEQFF.

This clonotype was found a few times. The V gene is TRBV7-2, the J gene TRBJ2-3; 10 nucleotides match TRBD1. V was clipped by 5 bases and J by 2 bases; unmatched bases: 7. The CDR3 runs 16 residues. Germline CDR1 reads SGHTA; CDR2 reads FQGNSA. The CDR3 loop reads CASSVRDRGYTDTQYF. The DNA of the CDR3 is TGTGCCAGCAGCGTCCGGGACAGGGGATACACAGATACGCAGTATTTT. Supplemented by reference TRBV7-2 and TRBJ2-3, the full variable domain reads GAGVSQSPSNKVTEKGKDVELRCDPISGHTALYWYRQSLGQGLEFLIYFQGNSAPDKSGLPSDRFSAERTGGSVSTLTIQRTQQEDSAVYLCASSVRDRGYTDTQYFGPGTRLTVL.

The genes are TRBV6-1 and TRBJ2-1; a possible D gene is TRBD2 (6 bases). V lost 5 bases and J lost 9, with 17 bases in between. The CDR3 consists of 14 residues. Germline CDR1 reads MNHNS; CDR2 reads SASEGT. The CDR3 loop reads CASSKPRELSEQFF. In DNA, the CDR3 is TGTGCCAGCAGTAAACCCCGGGAGCTGAGTGAGCAGTTCTTC.

This clonotype was counted only a few times. The chain joins TRBV7-2 to TRBJ2-5; D not resolved. This CDR3 spans 12 amino acids. The germline gives CDR1 SGHTA, CDR2 FQGNSA. Trimming left V 4 bases short and J 7 bases short, with 10 bases between. In DNA, the CDR3 is TGTGCCAGCAGCTCCTCCCGTAGGACCCAGTACTTC. It codes for CASSSSRRTQYF.

This clonotype appeared a few times. This chain links TRBV7-2 with TRBJ1-6; D gene ambiguous. Germline assignment: CDR1 SGHTA and CDR2 FQGNSA. This CDR3 region has 14 residues. The ends were cut back, 1 base at V and 6 bases at J, with 7 bases in the middle. CDR3 sequence reads: CASSLGATNSPLHF. CDR3 sequence (DNA): TGTGCCAGCAGCTTAGGGGCCACTAATTCACCCCTCCACTTT.

This sequence joins TRBV6-1 and TRBJ2-2; 7 bases are shared with TRBD2. Germline V gives CDR1 MNHNS, CDR2 SASEGT. The J segment lost 5 bases and the V segment lost 7 bases, leaving 7 bases of the junction unmatched. CDR3 length: 14 amino acids. The CDR3 sequence: CASTRTRGTGELFF. The CDR3, as DNA: TGTGCCAGCACCCGGACTAGAGGTACCGGGGAGCTGTTTTTT.

J is TRBJ2-5 and V is TRBV28; D uncertain. The CDR3 covers 13 residues. Trimming pared 3 bases from V and 7 bases from J, leaving 12 bases between. The germline CDR1 and CDR2 sequences are MDHEN and SYDVKM. CDR3 residues: CASSFPERGTQYF. For the CDR3, the DNA is TGTGCCAGCAGTTTCCCCGAAAGAGGGACCCAGTACTTC.

The chain is built from TRBV18 and TRBJ1-1; a possible D gene is TRBD1 (5 bases). Germline-derived CDR1 and CDR2 are KGHSH and LQKENI. V was pared by 0 bases and J by 4 bases, with 9 bases between. The length of the CDR3 is 14 residues. The CDR3 DNA reads as TGTGCCAGCTCACCACCGGCTGGGGGCACTGAAGCTTTCTTT. Protein sequence: CASSPPAGGTEAFF.

This clonotype occurred many times. V gene TRBV12-3 or TRBV12-4 combines with J gene TRBJ2-1; weak D call: TRBD1 (6 bases). This CDR3 contains 18 residues. Trimming removed 5 bases from V and 0 bases from J, with 20 bases in between. CDR3 sequence (DNA): TGTGCCAGCAGTCAGGCCCCAGGGGCCTACGGCTCCTACAATGAGCAGTTCTTC. Protein: CASSQAPGAYGSYNEQFF.

This clonotype was recorded at least ten times. The genes are TRBV7-9 and TRBJ2-3; D ambiguous. V lost 5 bases and J 6 bases, leaving 9 bases between the germline ends. This CDR3 is built from 12 residues. Per the germline V gene, CDR1 is SEHNR and CDR2 is FQNEAQ (reference sequence). The CDR3 is CASSTGMDTQYF. In DNA form, the CDR3 reads TGTGCCAGCAGCACTGGTATGGATACGCAGTATTTT.